The 8 T cell receptor beta chains reported below all come from one sample, sequenced in a study of beta chain features in type 1 diabetes. Sequenced material consisted of expressed TCRB transcripts (all of the isolated RNA was reverse transcribed). Libraries were prepared by immunoSEQ multiplex PCR; TCRdb keeps only in-frame clonotypes and omits some of them. The sample includes 680,000 or so clones, about a sixth seen only once; the top ten take 0.09% to 0.095%. Sequencing used naive CD4+ T cells from blood. The receptor source for this set is a man between 18 and 35 years old in good health.

This clone has just a few counts. The V gene is TRBV4-3, the J gene TRBJ1-4; D possibly corresponds to TRBD1 (6 bases). Germline-derived CDR1 and CDR2 are LGHNA and YSLEER. There are 16 residues in the CDR3. Trimming took off 4 bases at V and 4 bases at J, with 16 bases between the two ends. CDR3 amino acids: CASSPEGGGLNEKLFF. CDR3 nucleotides: TGCGCCAGCAGCCCCGAGGGGGGGGGCCTTAATGAAAAACTGTTTTTT.

This rearrangement joins TRBV7-9 to TRBJ1-2; D gene ambiguous. The V and J ends lost 5 bases and 6 bases respectively, with 16 bases between them. CDR3 size: 14 residues. Germline-derived CDR1 and CDR2 are SEHNR and FQNEAQ (reference sequence). CDR3 in amino acids: CASSLETGGDGYTF. DNA of the CDR3: TGTGCCAGCAGCCTGGAGACGGGCGGGGATGGCTACACCTTC. Variable domain in full (rest from reference TRBV7-9 and TRBJ1-2): DTGVSQNPRHKITKRGQNVTFRCDPISEHNRLYWYRQTLGQGPEFLTYFQNEAQLEKSRLLSDRFSAERPKGSFSTLEIQRTEQGDSAMYLCASSLETGGDGYTFGSGTRLTVV.

The chain employs TRBV29-1 and TRBJ1-2; D is unclear. With 5 bases removed from V and 4 bases from J, the gap between germline ends came to 11 bases. The CDR3 is 12 residues long. Germline CDR1 SQVTM, CDR2 ANQGSEA. The CDR3 spells CSVSNDPYGYTF. The CDR3 DNA sequence: TGCAGCGTTTCTAATGACCCCTATGGCTACACCTTC.

This clone was detected only a few times. In DNA, the CDR3 is TGTGCCAGTAAAGTTCGTAGCGGGAGTGAATTCAGTGAGCAGTTCTTC. The encoded protein is CASKVRSGSEFSEQFF. The chain carries TRBV19 and TRBJ2-1, with TRBD2 matching over 9 bases. The CDR3 is made up of 16 amino acids. Losses at the gene ends were 7 bases for V and 9 bases for J; bases not matched to a gene: 16. CDR1 and CDR2 (germline): LNHDA, SQIVND (reference sequence). The full variable domain, completed using reference TRBV19 and TRBJ2-1, is DGGITQSPKYLFRKEGQNVTLSCEQNLNHDAMYWYRQDPGQGLRLIYYSQIVNDFQKGDIAEGYSVSREKKESFPLTVTSAQKNPTAFYLCASKVRSGSEFSEQFFGPGTRLTVL.

The chain joins TRBV4-2 to TRBJ2-2; D may be TRBD2 (5 bases). The CDR3 is 16 amino acids. The germline gives CDR1 LGHNA, CDR2 YNFKEQ. The V gene lost 0 bases and the J gene lost 2 bases, with 10 bases spanning the gap. The CDR3: CASSQDGGRNTGELFF. The CDR3 coding sequence is TGTGCCAGCAGCCAAGACGGCGGGCGAAACACCGGGGAGCTGTTTTTT.

As to this clone: The same CDR3 is also encoded by other DNA sequences in this sample. This rearrangement joins TRBV28 to TRBJ2-7; 8 bases align to TRBD2. Trimming removed 3 bases from V and 1 base from J; junction bases left unmatched: 2. The CDR3 is 14 amino acids. Germline CDR1 and CDR2: MDHEN and SYDVKM. The CDR3, as DNA: TGTGCCAGCAGTTTTCCTAGCGGGTCCTACGAGCAGTACTTC. Residues: CASSFPSGSYEQYF.

The chain uses TRBV4-2 and TRBJ2-1; no clear D gene. The V end lost 4 bases, the J end lost 0 bases, and 16 bases lay between the germline ends. Per the germline V gene, CDR1 is LGHNA and CDR2 is YNFKEQ. The CDR3 extends over 17 amino acids. In nucleotides, the CDR3 is TGTGCCAGCAGCCGGACCACCCTAGGCGCCTCCTACAATGAGCAGTTCTTC. It translates to CASSRTTLGASYNEQFF.

This sequence joins TRBV6-4 and TRBJ1-1; no clear D. The V and J ends lost 3 bases and 0 bases respectively, with 5 bases between them. The CDR3 totals 13 residues. Germline CDR1 MRHNA, CDR2 SNTAGT. The CDR3 spells CASSERLNTEAFF. The CDR3 DNA sequence: TGTGCCAGCAGTGAACGTTTGAACACTGAAGCTTTCTTT.